This T cell receptor (beta chain) was profiled in a study of identical twins. Study conclusions and caveats: The study found excess low generation probability among twin-shared out-of-frame alpha sequences. The authors noted that invariant MAIT and iNKT cells could partly confound zero-insertion analyses.

Unique molecular identifiers were in the cDNA, with template-switch universal primer binding. Via MiXCR, TCRdb re-called the 5' RACE reads, giving one row per CDR3 protein. The data contain hundreds of thousands of distinct CDR3 sequences, 6% to 6.5% of them singletons. The V end was cut by 0 bases, the J end by 6 bases, with 21 bases between. This CDR3 has 17 residues. Germline V gene lookup returns CDR1 LGHNT and CDR2 FRNRAP. This clonotype appeared a few times. Its antigen is not known. The sequenced material came from naive T cells sorted from blood. The chain recombines TRBV12-5 with TRBJ2-7, with D unclear. This TCR was sampled from a man aged 18 to 35 in good health. The CDR3 loop is CASGLVRRWLTLCEQYF. The CDR3 DNA sequence: TGTGCTAGTGGTTTGGTACGACGTTGGCTTACCCTCTGCGAGCAGTACTTC.